The clone carrying this T cell receptor beta chain was observed a few times. What it recognizes is unknown. The source of the sample is a study of T cells in Graves' hyperthyroidism and ophthalmopathy. Study observations and caveats: Clonotypes that were expanded in thyroid above 0.001 mostly appeared in blood too.

Template material for amplifying TCR beta CDR3 regions consisted of RNA transcripts. TCR CDR3 regions were first amplified by RT-PCR with HTBI primers. TCRdb fed the multiplex PCR reads into MiXCR, producing one record per CDR3 protein. The sample lists roughly 700,000 distinct CDR3 sequences, roughly 17% occurring once. The V gene's germline CDR1 is SGHVS and CDR2 FNYEAQ. The CDR3 is 16 amino acids. Trimming cost V 3 bases and J 1 base; bases outside gene matches: 4. Hyperthyroidism was newly diagnosed in patients aged 18 to 65 (duration under 2 months). PBMCs were collected from an approximately 10 ml volume of fresh peripheral blood.

The TCR sequence derives from a man in his fifties with Graves' hyperthyroidism. The chain joins TRBV7-6 to TRBJ2-1, with 9 bases that match TRBD2. Source material: blood. CDR3 in DNA: TGTGCCAGCAGCTTTGATCTAGCGGGATCCTACAATGAGCAGTTCTTC. It codes for CASSFDLAGSYNEQFF. Combining the CDR3 with reference TRBV7-6 and TRBJ2-1 gives the whole variable domain GAGVSQSPRYKVTKRGQDVALRCDPISGHVSLYWYRQALGQGPEFLTYFNYEAQQDKSGLPNDRFSAERPEGSISTLTIQRTEQRDSAMYRCASSFDLAGSYNEQFFGPGTRLTVL.